Listed here are 20 T cell receptor beta chains from one sample, sequenced in a study of response to subunit inactivated influenza vaccine. TCRdb re-called the RT-PCR reads with MiXCR, one entry per CDR3 protein. The sample carries 150,000 or so distinct CDR3 sequences, roughly 10% recorded once. The sequencing here drew on CD8+ T cells sorted from PBMCs, taken roughly 24 months after vaccination. These receptors came from a man aged 50 to 75 who received an inactivated influenza vaccine.

This clonotype has only a few counts. The CDR3 coding sequence is TGCAGCGTTGGGACGGTTTACGAGCAGTACTTC. Its translation: CSVGTVYEQYF. V gene TRBV29-1 combines with J gene TRBJ2-7, with D unclear. CDR1 and CDR2 from the germline V gene are SQVTM and ANQGSEA. The CDR3 totals 11 residues. The V and J ends lost 4 bases and 4 bases respectively, with 8 bases between them.

By frequency in the sample, this clonotype is medium-sized. The chain is built from TRBV27 and TRBJ2-1; 10 bases are a match to TRBD2. With 2 bases clipped from V and 6 bases from J, the junction kept 10 bases outside the gene matches. Germline CDR1 is MNHEY and CDR2 is SMNVEV (reference sequence). CDR3 length equals 17 residues. CDR3 bases: TGTGCCAGCAGTTTAGTCCGCAGCGGGGGGGCGGGCAATGAGCAGTTCTTC. Protein sequence: CASSLVRSGGAGNEQFF.

This clonotype occurred a few times. V gene TRBV27 combines with J gene TRBJ2-2, with 8 bases fitting TRBD2. Trimming removed 3 bases from V and 3 bases from J; junction bases left unmatched: 6. Per germline, CDR1 MNHEY and CDR2 SMNVEV (reference sequence). This CDR3 contains 16 residues. DNA of the CDR3: TGTGCCAGCAGTTTGGGAGCGGGAGTCTACACCGGGGAGCTGTTTTTT. This codes for CASSLGAGVYTGELFF.

A few counts support this clonotype. CDR3 nucleotides: TGTGCCAGCAGTTTCACGGCTGGGGTTATCAATCAGCCCCAGCATTTT. Amino acids: CASSFTAGVINQPQHF. The chain is built from TRBV27 and TRBJ1-5; D is unresolved. The CDR3 covers 16 residues. Trimming took off 3 bases at V and 3 bases at J, with 15 bases between the two ends. CDR1 is MNHEY and CDR2 is SMNVEV in the germline V gene (reference sequence).

The V call is TRBV6-2 or TRBV6-3, the J call TRBJ2-5; 7 bases map to TRBD1. The V and J ends lost 5 bases and 5 bases, in that order; junction bases with no gene match: 5. There are 13 residues in the CDR3. The germline gives CDR1 MNHEY, CDR2 SVGEGT. CDR3 in DNA: TGTGCCAGCAGTGGGACAGCTGTGGAGACCCAGTACTTC. It yields the protein CASSGTAVETQYF.

This clonotype showed up many times. The chain combines TRBV7-8 with TRBJ1-6; TRBD1 matches 9 bases. V lost 4 bases and J lost 7; bases outside the gene matches: 8. This CDR3 is 16 amino acids long. Germline-derived CDR1 and CDR2 are SGHVS and FQNEAQ. DNA for the CDR3: TGTGCCAGCAGCTCCCAGACAGGGGGGAGGAATTCACCCCTCCACTTT. Translated, it gives CASSSQTGGRNSPLHF.

This clonotype has more than one count but fewer than ten. This sequence joins TRBV6-4 and TRBJ2-4; D remains ambiguous. The CDR3 is 15 residues long. The V and J ends lost 5 bases and 6 bases respectively, with 17 bases between them. Germline assignment: CDR1 MRHNA and CDR2 SNTAGT. The CDR3 region is CASSSDWGSANIQYF. Here the CDR3 DNA reads TGTGCCAGCAGTTCCGATTGGGGATCAGCAAACATTCAGTACTTC.

The gene calls are TRBV5-6 and TRBJ2-1; TRBD2 is a possible D gene (6 bases). Per germline, CDR1 SGHDT and CDR2 YYEEEE. The ends were cut back, 0 bases at V and 2 bases at J, with 9 bases in the middle. This CDR3 is 15 amino acids long. The CDR3 DNA reads TGTGCCAGCAGCTTGGTAGCGGTTACCTACAATGAGCAGTTCTTC. It encodes CASSLVAVTYNEQFF.

The sample holds many counts of this clonotype. The V gene is TRBV4-3, the J gene TRBJ2-7; 13 bases align to TRBD2. Germline CDR1 is LGHNA and CDR2 is YSLEER. V was clipped by 6 bases and J by 5 bases; unmatched bases: 7. This CDR3 has 15 amino acids. CDR3 DNA sequence: TGCGCCAGCAGATTCGGACTAGCGGGAGACCACGAGCAGTACTTC. It encodes CASRFGLAGDHEQYF.

V and J are TRBV5-6 and TRBJ2-7, with 12 bases lining up with TRBD2. After removal of 3 bases from V and 6 bases from J, the junction contained 16 bases not matched to a gene. The CDR3 sequence is 18 residues long. Germline V gene data show CDR1 as SGHDT and CDR2 as YYEEEE. Here the CDR3 reads CASSYGTSGLSALGEQYF. CDR3 coding DNA: TGTGCCAGCAGCTATGGGACTAGCGGGTTGTCCGCTCTGGGCGAGCAGTACTTC.

The V and J genes are TRBV20-1 and TRBJ1-4, with a tentative D call TRBD1 (6 bases). This CDR3 is 15 amino acids long. Looked up from germline, CDR1 is DFQATT and CDR2 is SNEGSKA (reference sequence). V shed 0 bases and J shed 5 bases, with 13 bases lying between them. CDR3 sequence reads: CSARDYATGNEKLFF. In DNA form, the CDR3 reads TGCAGTGCTAGAGATTATGCGACAGGAAATGAAAAACTGTTTTTT.

This clonotype was counted ten times or more. This sequence joins TRBV24-1 and TRBJ2-2; no reliable D call. Germline CDR1 and CDR2: KGHDR and SFDVKD. The V and J ends lost 4 bases and 6 bases respectively, with 8 bases between them. This CDR3 has 13 residues. DNA of the CDR3: TGTGCCACCAGTGAATACGGATCCGGGGAGCTGTTTTTT. This codes for CATSEYGSGELFF.

This clonotype was seen only a few times. This chain uses TRBV7-6 with TRBJ2-3; D is perhaps TRBD1 (5 bases). Germline CDR1 is SGHVS and CDR2 is FNYEAQ. The V gene lost 2 bases and the J gene lost 1 base, with 13 bases spanning the gap. This CDR3 is built from 16 residues. DNA for the CDR3: TGTGCCAGCAGCTTACTGACAGTCGCTCGCACAGATACGCAGTATTTT. Translated, it gives CASSLLTVARTDTQYF.

The chain recombines TRBV6-2 or TRBV6-3 with TRBJ2-2; a weak D match, TRBD1 (6 bases). V was trimmed by 5 bases and J by 1 base, leaving 14 bases between them. CDR1 and CDR2 from the germline V gene are MNHEY and SVGEGT. This CDR3 comprises 16 residues. As DNA, the CDR3 is TGTGCCAGCAGTCCCACCGGGACACGGAACACCGGGGAGCTGTTTTTT. This codes for CASSPTGTRNTGELFF.

Only a few counts were recorded for this clonotype. The chain links TRBV6-6 to TRBJ2-7, with 8 bases matching TRBD1. J was trimmed by 5 bases and V by 5 bases; bases with no gene match: 5. This CDR3 is built from 13 residues. Germline CDR1 is MNHNY and CDR2 is SVGAGI (reference sequence). CDR3 loop: CASSTTGVDEQYF. DNA of the CDR3: TGTGCCAGCAGTACGACAGGGGTCGACGAGCAGTACTTC.

This clonotype was counted a few times. The chain has TRBV29-1 and TRBJ2-2, with 7 bases aligning to TRBD1. This CDR3 is built from 15 residues. Germline V gene lookup returns CDR1 SQVTM and CDR2 ANQGSEA. Trimming cost V 1 base and J 2 bases; bases outside gene matches: 4. CDR3 residues: CSVEVEGANTGELFF. The CDR3 DNA reads as TGCAGCGTTGAAGTTGAGGGGGCAAACACCGGGGAGCTGTTTTTT.

V is TRBV9 and J is TRBJ2-3; D is perhaps TRBD2 (5 bases). The CDR3 runs 16 residues. Germline V CDR1 and CDR2: SGDLS, YYNGEE. The V gene lost 0 bases and the J gene lost 8 bases, with 19 bases spanning the gap. The CDR3, as DNA: TGTGCCAGCAGCGTAGGTTGGACTGCCAACTTGCGTACGCAGTATTTT. Amino acid sequence: CASSVGWTANLRTQYF.

This clonotype showed up just a few times. The chain carries TRBV11-1 and TRBJ1-3, with TRBD1 as a possible D gene (5 bases). CDR3 size: 18 residues. The ends were cut back, 5 bases at V and 3 bases at J, with 23 bases in the middle. The germline CDR1 and CDR2 sequences are SGHAT and FQDESV (reference sequence). The CDR3 nucleotides are TGTGCCAGCAGCCCATTAGTTCCGACCGGGGCGGTTGGAAACACCATATATTTT. It is translated as CASSPLVPTGAVGNTIYF.

This chain links TRBV30 with TRBJ2-3; D is possibly TRBD1 or TRBD2 (5 bases each). Trimming removed 2 bases from V and 4 bases from J, with 16 bases in between. Germline loops: CDR1 GTSNPN, CDR2 SVGIG (reference sequence). This CDR3 has 15 amino acids. In DNA form, the CDR3 reads TGTGCCTGGAGTTTCCCGGGGCCATCGTCAGATACGCAGTATTTT. This codes for CAWSFPGPSSDTQYF.

This clonotype has just a few counts. The rearrangement links TRBV9 to TRBJ2-7; D is uncertain. V shed 4 bases and J shed 0 bases, with 11 bases lying between them. The CDR3 is 14 residues long. CDR1 and CDR2 (germline): SGDLS, YYNGEE. The CDR3 nucleotides read TGTGCCAGCAGCTTTGGACGGCACTCCTACGAGCAGTACTTC. Protein: CASSFGRHSYEQYF.